This is a list of T cell receptor beta chains from one sample in a study of T cells in Graves' hyperthyroidism and ophthalmopathy. TCRdb re-called the multiplex PCR reads through MiXCR, storing one row per CDR3 protein. The table records 550,000 to 600,000 distinct CDR3 sequences, 12% to 15% of them present only once. Sequencing used blood. These receptors were taken from a young woman with Graves' ophthalmopathy. Both conserved end residues are part of each CDR3. Each record gives: clone size, V gene, J gene, D gene, CDR3 DNA, CDR3 protein. A D gene is named only where the DNA matches it firmly. Clone size is given for some rows only: seen once, a few or many times, or a class if the clone is expanded.

many	TRBV2	TRBJ1-4	-	TGTGCCAGCACTCGGGGGAACAATGAAAAACTGTTTTTT	CASTRGNNEKLFF
few	TRBV7-6	TRBJ2-7	-	TGTGCCAGCAGCTTAGTTGTTAGTTATGCGCAGTACTTC	CASSLVVSYAQYF
-	TRBV20-1	TRBJ2-1	TRBD2	TGCAGTGCTGGCAGGATGACTAGCGGGAGGGCCCACCTTTACAATGAGCAGTTCTTC	CSAGRMTSGRAHLYNEQFF
few	TRBV19	TRBJ1-5	-	TGTGCCAGTAGCCATCCTCGGCCCCAACCGAGGAGCAATCAACCCCAGCATTTT	CASSHPRPQPRSNQPQHF
many	TRBV28	TRBJ1-1	-	TGTGCCAGCAGTTCTGGCGCTTTCTTT	CASSSGAFF
many	TRBV28	TRBJ2-3	-	TGTGCCAGCAGTCCAGGACAGTCGACCACAGATACGCAGTATTTT	CASSPGQSTTDTQYF
-	TRBV4-1	TRBJ2-1	-	TGCGCCAGCAGCCCCCTTAGCGATGAGCAGTTCTTC	CASSPLSDEQFF
many	TRBV7-9	TRBJ1-4	-	TGTGCCAGCAGCTTAGCGTTTGGGGCTTTGGGCGAAAAACTGTTTTTT	CASSLAFGALGEKLFF
many	TRBV12-3/TRBV12-4	TRBJ2-5	TRBD1	TGTGCCAGCAGTCCGATCCTCGGACAGGGCGGGGACCAGTACTTC	CASSPILGQGGDQYF
few	TRBV19	TRBJ1-2	TRBD1	TGTGCCAGTAGTAGGAGTGGACAGGTTTTTTATGGCTACACCTTC	CASSRSGQVFYGYTF
many	TRBV27	TRBJ1-6	-	TGTGCCAGCAGTCTAGGCGGAGGTCATAATTCACCCCTCCACTTT	CASSLGGGHNSPLHF
few	TRBV7-2	TRBJ2-1	TRBD2	TGTGCCAGCAGCTTAGAAGGGGGCCGACTAGCGGGAGGGAATGATGAGCAGTTCTTC	CASSLEGGRLAGGNDEQFF
many	TRBV7-9	TRBJ2-7	TRBD2	TGTGCCAGCAGCTTAGTCAGAACTAGCGGGAGGAGCGAGCAGTACTTC	CASSLVRTSGRSEQYF
-	TRBV20-1	TRBJ2-7	-	TGCAGTGCTAGAGATTGGTACAGCTCCTACGAGCAGTACTTC	CSARDWYSSYEQYF
many	TRBV28	TRBJ2-3	TRBD2	TGTGCCAGCAGTTTCGTAGGACTAGCGGGAGATCTGGACACAGATACGCAGTATTTT	CASSFVGLAGDLDTDTQYF
many	TRBV30	TRBJ2-5	-	TGTGCCTGGACGTTCCAAGAGACCCAGTACTTC	CAWTFQETQYF
many	TRBV20-1	TRBJ2-5	-	TGCAGTGCTAGAGTCGACGGGGACGGGGAGACCCAGTACTTC	CSARVDGDGETQYF
many	TRBV28	TRBJ2-7	-	TGTGCCAGCAGTGCGTTTGGGGGCGGATCCTACGAGCAGTACTTC	CASSAFGGGSYEQYF
many	TRBV6-2/TRBV6-3	TRBJ2-1	-	TGTGCCAGCAGTCTTCAGGGGAGTGAGCAGTTCTTC	CASSLQGSEQFF
many	TRBV20-1	TRBJ1-1	-	TGCAGTGCCCCCTCGACAGAACCTGAAGCTTTCTTT	CSAPSTEPEAFF
-	TRBV19	TRBJ1-1	TRBD1	TGTGCCAGTAGTACCTGGACAGGGGCGAACACTGAAGCTTTCTTT	CASSTWTGANTEAFF
-	TRBV14	TRBJ2-3	TRBD2	TGTGCCAGCAGCCGACTAGCACAGAGCACAGATACGCAGTATTTT	CASSRLAQSTDTQYF
many	TRBV12-3/TRBV12-4	TRBJ2-3	TRBD1	TGTGCCAGCAGTTTAGATTGGCTCGACAGGGGCACAGATACGCAGTATTTT	CASSLDWLDRGTDTQYF
many	TRBV9	TRBJ2-1	TRBD2	TGTGCCAGCAGGCCTACTAGCGGGAGCCCCCATGAGCAGTTCTTC	CASRPTSGSPHEQFF
many	TRBV9	TRBJ2-3	TRBD2	TGTGCCAGCTCCCAGAGGGGGGGACTAGGAGATACGCAGTATTTT	CASSQRGGLGDTQYF
few	TRBV6-1	TRBJ2-3	TRBD1	TGTGCCAGCAGTGAATGGACAGGGGACCCGAGAACAGATACGCAGTATTTT	CASSEWTGDPRTDTQYF
many	TRBV7-2	TRBJ1-2	-	TGTGCCAGCAGCTTAGCGCTCTTGGGGTCGGTCTATGGCTACACCTTC	CASSLALLGSVYGYTF
many	TRBV6-1	TRBJ1-1	TRBD1	TGTGCCAGCAGAGCAGGGGGCGCTTCTGAAGCTTTCTTT	CASRAGGASEAFF
-	TRBV6-1	TRBJ1-3	TRBD1	TGTGCCAGTACTCCGGGACAGGGCAGTGGAAACACCATATATTTT	CASTPGQGSGNTIYF
-	TRBV27	TRBJ1-3	-	TGTGCCAGCAGTTCCCTCGACAGGTTGGGGTTCTCTGGAAACACCATATATTTT	CASSSLDRLGFSGNTIYF
-	TRBV24-1	TRBJ2-7	-	TGTGCCACCAGTGATGAACAGGGGGGGAACTACGAGCAGTACTTC	CATSDEQGGNYEQYF
many	TRBV9	TRBJ1-1	-	TGTGCCAGCAGCGTTACCTCGGGTGCGCCTGAAGCTTTCTTT	CASSVTSGAPEAFF
-	TRBV5-4	TRBJ1-2	-	TGTGCCAGCAGCTTATGGACGCAAGGCTACACCTTC	CASSLWTQGYTF
-	TRBV28	TRBJ2-1	TRBD1	TGTGCCAGCCGGCCAGGGGGCCTGGGCCTTTACAATGAGCAGTTCTTC	CASRPGGLGLYNEQFF
many	TRBV12-3/TRBV12-4	TRBJ2-7	TRBD2	TGTGCCAGCAGTTTTCAGCGGGGCTCCTACGAGCAGTACTTC	CASSFQRGSYEQYF
many	TRBV30	TRBJ2-2	TRBD2	TGTGCCCTGCCCCAGCGGGAGGGCCCCGGGGAGCTGTTTTTT	CALPQREGPGELFF
many	TRBV19	TRBJ2-7	TRBD2	TGTGCCAGTAGCCACGGACTAGCGGACTACGAGCAGTACTTC	CASSHGLADYEQYF
-	TRBV20-1	TRBJ1-2	-	TGCAGTGCTAGTCTGTGGTGGGTCAGGGAGGGCTATGGCTACACCTTC	CSASLWWVREGYGYTF
-	TRBV7-9	TRBJ2-2	-	TGTGCCAGCAGCTTGGGCCCGGGGTGGAAAACCGGGGAGCTGTTTTTT	CASSLGPGWKTGELFF
-	TRBV7-9	TRBJ1-3	-	TGTGCCAGCAGCCCAAGGGCGGGTCGGGGGAGAAACACCATATATTTT	CASSPRAGRGRNTIYF
-	TRBV4-1	TRBJ2-7	TRBD1	TGCGCCAGCAGCCATCAAGGAACCGGGACAGGGGGGGTCGAGCAGTACTTC	CASSHQGTGTGGVEQYF
few	TRBV7-2	TRBJ2-3	-	TGTGCCAGCAGCTTAGCAATCAGCACAGATACGCAGTATTTT	CASSLAISTDTQYF
many	TRBV4-3	TRBJ2-7	-	TGCGCCAGCAGCCAAGAGGATGGCTACGAGCAGTACTTC	CASSQEDGYEQYF
-	TRBV7-6	TRBJ2-5	TRBD2	TGTGCCAGCAGCTTAAAGACTAGCGGGGGACAAGAGACCCAGTACTTC	CASSLKTSGGQETQYF
many	TRBV5-6	TRBJ2-3	TRBD2	TGTGCCAGCAGCTTGGCCTCGGCGGGAGGGCCCACAGATACGCAGTATTTT	CASSLASAGGPTDTQYF
-	TRBV25-1	TRBJ2-3	-	TGTGCCAGCAGTGACGCCCAACTAGGATACACAGATACGCAGTATTTT	CASSDAQLGYTDTQYF
many	TRBV11-3	TRBJ2-7	-	TGTGCCAGCAGAGGGATGAGCGGAGATACCTACGAGCAGTACTTC	CASRGMSGDTYEQYF
-	TRBV30	TRBJ2-1	TRBD2	TGTGCCTGGGCCCCCGGACTAGCGGGAGGGGGTTCCTACAATGAGCAGTTCTTC	CAWAPGLAGGGSYNEQFF
many	TRBV5-6	TRBJ2-1	TRBD2	TGTGCCAGCAGCCGACGGACTAGCGGGAGGAATATCTACAATGAGCAGTTCTTC	CASSRRTSGRNIYNEQFF
few	TRBV7-3	TRBJ1-1	-	TGTGCCAGCAGCCCCTTCAGGCAGGCTCCTGAAGCTTTCTTT	CASSPFRQAPEAFF
many	TRBV5-1	TRBJ2-1	TRBD1	TGCGCCAGCAGCTTGGGACCGGACAGGGGGTTCGGTGAGCAGTTCTTC	CASSLGPDRGFGEQFF
-	TRBV2	TRBJ2-1	-	TGTGCCAGCAGTCCGGAACCCACCTACAATGAGCAGTTCTTC	CASSPEPTYNEQFF
few	TRBV27	TRBJ2-3	TRBD2	TGTGCCAGCAGCTGGACTAGCGGCCGCATGGGAGATACGCAGTATTTT	CASSWTSGRMGDTQYF
many	TRBV7-3	TRBJ2-5	-	TGTGCCAGCAGCCAAGGGGGGTACCAAGAGACCCAGTACTTC	CASSQGGYQETQYF
many	TRBV2	TRBJ2-5	-	TGTGCCAGCAGTGGGGACGCGCACGGGTGGACCCAGTACTTC	CASSGDAHGWTQYF
many	TRBV2	TRBJ1-2	-	TGTGCCAGCAGAGAGGCAGGGGCAGTCTATGGCTACACCTTC	CASREAGAVYGYTF
-	TRBV28	TRBJ2-6	TRBD1	TGTGCCAGCAGTAGATCCGGGACAGGGGGCGGGAATGGGGCCAACGTCCTGACTTTC	CASSRSGTGGGNGANVLTF
-	TRBV7-6	TRBJ1-1	-	TGTGCCAGCAGCTTATATGCAGGGAGGGACACTGAAGCTTTCTTT	CASSLYAGRDTEAFF
few	TRBV29-1	TRBJ2-3	-	TGCAGCGTTGTCCAGACGTCCACTACAGATACGCAGTATTTT	CSVVQTSTTDTQYF